These 17 T cell receptor beta chains originate from one sample sequenced in a study of T cells in Graves' hyperthyroidism and ophthalmopathy. Amplified TCR beta CDR3 regions came from RNA transcripts. First-round RT-PCR of the TCR CDR3 relied on the HTBI primer set. Each CDR3 protein gets one entry after TCRdb re-called the multiplex PCR reads with MiXCR. This table has roughly 570,000 distinct CDR3 sequences, about 45% appearing once. The sample taken for sequencing was peripheral blood or thyroid tissue (not recorded which). The receptors stem from a woman younger than 30 with Graves' hyperthyroidism.

In regard to this clonotype: The conserved phenylalanine or tryptophan is not found at the CDR3 terminus, so this likely reflects a read error. The limits of the CDR3 on the DNA are not certain, so only TCRdb's listed CDR3 is given. The J gene is TRBJ2-5, the V gene TRBV7-9; the table's D call, TRBD1, has no DNA check behind it. The CDR3 comprises 8 residues, both ends counted. From germline, CDR1 is SEHNR and CDR2 FQNEAQ (reference sequence). CDR3 amino acids: CASSLGVA.

In the case of this clonotype: No conserved phenylalanine or tryptophan ends this CDR3, so it is likely a read error. V usage is TRBV7-2 and J usage is TRBJ2-2; tentative D call: TRBD1 (6 bases). Germline V CDR1 and CDR2: SGHTA, FQGNSA. The CDR3 consists of 14 residues. V was trimmed by 11 bases and J by 0 bases, leaving 13 bases between them. The CDR3 sequence is CAGSGTTNTGELFL. DNA of the CDR3: TGTGCCGGCTCGGGGACAACGAACACCGGGGAGCTGTTTCTT.

At least ten counts were recorded for this clonotype. The chain uses TRBV20-1 and TRBJ1-6, with D perhaps matching TRBD1 (5 bases). In germline, CDR1 is DFQATT, CDR2 SNEGSKA (reference sequence). The CDR3 is 16 amino acids. V lost 4 bases and J lost 4, with 17 bases in between. The CDR3 here is CSATLAPGPYNSPLHF. DNA of the CDR3: TGCAGTGCTACGCTTGCTCCGGGACCGTATAATTCACCCCTCCACTTT.

The chain combines TRBV7-9 with TRBJ2-5; D remains unclear. Germline V CDR1 and CDR2: SEHNR, FQNEAQ (reference sequence). Trimming stripped 5 bases from V and 7 bases from J, with 11 bases between. The CDR3 extends over 12 amino acids. The CDR3 bases are TGTGCCAGCAGCCGAAGACTGGGGACCCAGTACTTC. Protein: CASSRRLGTQYF.

A few counts support this clonotype. This chain uses TRBV7-9 with TRBJ2-7; D unclear. The ends were cut back, 5 bases at V and 4 bases at J, with 15 bases in the middle. CDR1 is SEHNR, CDR2 FQNEAQ, per germline (reference sequence). This CDR3 has 14 residues. The CDR3 nucleotides are TGTGCCAGCAGCAGGGCGTTGGGTATATACGAGCAGTACTTC. This codes for CASSRALGIYEQYF.

The gene calls are TRBV12-3 or TRBV12-4 and TRBJ1-1, with 9 bases identical to TRBD1. V dropped 0 bases and J dropped 2; count of bases not matched to a gene: 10. This CDR3 is 18 amino acids long. The CDR3 here is CASSLARQGGGENTEAFF. CDR3 DNA: TGTGCCAGCAGTTTAGCCCGACAGGGGGGTGGGGAAAACACTGAAGCTTTCTTT.

The table lists this clonotype with many counts. The junction shows a germline mismatch at one end, possibly a read error. This chain uses TRBV6-5 with TRBJ2-5; TRBD1 matches at 9 bases. Germline CDR1 MNHEY, CDR2 SVGAGI. The CDR3 has 13 residues. CDR3 nucleotides: TGTGCGAGCACAGGGGGCTACGGGGAGACCCAGTACTTC. Translated: CASTGGYGETQYF.

In its sample, this clonotype was seen many times. V is TRBV7-9 and J is TRBJ1-2; maybe TRBD1 (5 bases). The CDR3 is 13 amino acids. Trimming removed 1 base at V and 7 bases at J, with 10 bases between. Germline loops: CDR1 SEHNR, CDR2 FQNEAQ (reference sequence). CDR3 sequence: CASSLVTGGGYTF. As DNA, the CDR3 is TGTGCCAGCAGCTTAGTCACAGGCGGTGGCTACACCTTC.

The chain is built from TRBV5-1 and TRBJ2-5, with a possible D match to TRBD2 (5 bases). Trimming stripped 0 bases from V and 1 base from J, with 10 bases between. Looked up from germline, CDR1 is SGHRS and CDR2 is YFSETQ. The CDR3 is made up of 15 amino acids. DNA for the CDR3: TGCGCCAGCAGCTTGGCCATGGGGAGCCAAGAGACCCAGTACTTC. Protein product: CASSLAMGSQETQYF.

This clonotype was picked up many times. V gene TRBV4-1 combines with J gene TRBJ1-6; TRBD1 might be the D (5 bases). V lost 1 base and J lost 5, with 9 bases in between. In germline, CDR1 is MGHRA, CDR2 YSYEKL. This CDR3 has 15 residues. Written as DNA, the CDR3 is TGCGCCAGCAGCCAAGGTGGGGCTCATAATTCACCCCTCCACTTT. It specifies CASSQGGAHNSPLHF.

The V and J genes are TRBV6-5 and TRBJ1-1; 8 bases are a match to TRBD1. V lost 2 bases, J lost 5 bases, and 4 bases stayed unmatched. This CDR3 is 14 amino acids long. Germline CDR1 reads MNHEY; CDR2 reads SVGAGI. In DNA, the CDR3 is TGTGCCAGCAGTTACCAGGGGGCATATACTGAAGCTTTCTTT. Translating it yields CASSYQGAYTEAFF.

The chain carries TRBV19 and TRBJ1-1, with D perhaps matching TRBD1 (5 bases). Germline V lookup: CDR1 LNHDA, CDR2 SQIVND (reference sequence). V gave up 6 bases and J gave up 1 base, with 12 bases separating them. The CDR3 totals 14 residues. This CDR3 is CASRKGLTNTEAFF. The CDR3 coding sequence is TGTGCCAGTAGGAAGGGACTTACGAACACTGAAGCTTTCTTT.

CDR3 DNA: TGTGCCAGCAGTGAGGCAGGGTCCCACTACGAGCAGTACTTC. Protein sequence: CASSEAGSHYEQYF. This chain uses TRBV2 with TRBJ2-7; D possibly corresponds to TRBD1 (5 bases). Trimming pared 3 bases from V and 3 bases from J, leaving 12 bases between. CDR3 length: 14 residues. CDR1 SNHLY and CDR2 FYNNEI come from the germline V gene. Complete variable domain (other parts from reference TRBV2 and TRBJ2-7): EPEVTQTPSHQVTQMGQEVILRCVPISNHLYFYWYRQILGQKVEFLVSFYNNEISEKSEIFDDQFSVERPDGSNFTLKIRSTKLEDSAMYFCASSEAGSHYEQYFGPGTRLTVT.

This clonotype was detected many times. This chain connects TRBV5-1 to TRBJ2-5; D remains ambiguous. The V and J ends lost 4 bases and 6 bases respectively, with 13 bases between them. CDR3 length equals 13 residues. CDR1 is SGHRS and CDR2 is YFSETQ in the germline V gene. The chain's CDR3 is CASSPGPTQTQYF. CDR3 DNA: TGCGCCAGCAGCCCCGGCCCCACACAGACCCAGTACTTC.

This chain links TRBV20-1 with TRBJ1-2, with TRBD1 matching over 7 bases. Germline trimming cut 4 bases from V and 14 bases from J; bases unmatched to any gene: 16. This CDR3 contains 13 residues. Germline CDR1 is DFQATT and CDR2 is SNEGSKA (reference sequence). This CDR3 is CSATPRRDRAFTF. The CDR3 DNA follows: TGCAGTGCTACACCTCGCCGGGACAGAGCGTTTACCTTC.

The chain combines TRBV10-3 with TRBJ2-7; 12 nucleotides agree with TRBD1. Losses at the gene ends were 7 bases for V and 5 bases for J; bases not matched to a gene: 6. CDR1 ENHRY and CDR2 SYGVKD come from the germline V gene. This CDR3 is 14 amino acids long. CDR3 loop: CAITPGTGGNEQYF. The CDR3 DNA sequence: TGTGCCATCACTCCCGGGACAGGGGGCAACGAGCAGTACTTC.

This clonotype was detected ten times or more. J is TRBJ2-7 and V is TRBV10-3; TRBD2 matches at 7 bases. CDR3 length equals 13 residues. Germline assignment: CDR1 ENHRY and CDR2 SYGVKD. V was pared by 9 bases and J by 2 bases, with 7 bases of the junction left unmatched. CDR3 coding DNA: TGTGCCATTCTAGCGGAGGAGCCCTACGAGCAGTACTTC. This encodes CAILAEEPYEQYF.